These 4 T cell receptor beta chains were sequenced from one sample in a study of beta chain features in type 1 diabetes. Study findings and constraints: Significant though moderate, a shortening of TCRB CDR3s appeared in all four CD4+ subsets of Type 1 diabetes patients.

These receptors lack a known antigen. Of the isolated RNA, all was reverse transcribed, and so the sequenced material was expressed TCRB transcripts. The table came from immunoSEQ multiplex PCR; TCRdb's copy has only in-frame clones and leaves some out. The sample contains some 330,000 clones, around 13% of which appear only once. Material for sequencing was naive CD4+ T cells from blood. The origin of the receptors is a woman aged 18-29 years with type 1 diabetes.

This clone has a handful of counts. This chain links TRBV7-9 with TRBJ1-1, with D tentatively TRBD1 (6 bases). Deletions cut 2 bases from V and 4 bases from J, with 14 bases between. CDR3 size: 15 residues. Germline V lookup: CDR1 SEHNR, CDR2 FQNEAQ (reference sequence). CDR3 coding DNA: TGTGCCAGCAGCTTATGGGGAGGGGGAACCACTGAAGCTTTCTTT. Protein: CASSLWGGGTTEAFF.

V usage is TRBV11-2 and J usage is TRBJ2-7, with D tentatively TRBD1 (6 bases). The CDR3 consists of 15 residues. V was shortened by 1 base and J by 4 bases, with 14 bases between the two germline ends. Germline CDR1 SGHAT, CDR2 FQNNGV. The CDR3 loop reads CASSLGLRGIYEQYF. The CDR3, as DNA: TGTGCCAGCAGCTTAGGACTCAGGGGTATTTACGAGCAGTACTTC.

A few counts support this clone. This chain joins TRBV19 and TRBJ2-7; tentatively, D is TRBD1 (5 bases). The V and J ends lost 2 bases and 2 bases respectively, with 13 bases between them. CDR1 is LNHDA and CDR2 is SQIVND in the germline V gene (reference sequence). This CDR3 comprises 15 residues. The CDR3 is CASSIYWGSTYEQYF. The CDR3 nucleotides read TGTGCCAGTAGTATATACTGGGGCAGTACCTACGAGCAGTACTTC.

The chain employs TRBV7-9 and TRBJ2-2, with D tentatively TRBD1 (5 bases). The CDR3 covers 18 residues. V was trimmed by 3 bases and J by 0 bases, leaving 17 bases between them. Germline V CDR1 and CDR2: SEHNR, FQNEAQ (reference sequence). As DNA, the CDR3 is TGTGCCAGCAGCTTCCAAAGTTATGGGGCGTCGAACACCGGGGAGCTGTTTTTT. Residues: CASSFQSYGASNTGELFF. The entire variable domain, with the rest obtained from reference TRBV7-9 and TRBJ2-2, is as follows: DTGVSQNPRHKITKRGQNVTFRCDPISEHNRLYWYRQTLGQGPEFLTYFQNEAQLEKSRLLSDRFSAERPKGSFSTLEIQRTEQGDSAMYLCASSFQSYGASNTGELFFGEGSRLTVL.